These 27 T cell receptor beta chains were all obtained from the same sample, sequenced in a study of shared clonotypes between healthy human individuals. Using immunoSEQ multiplex PCR, the repertoire was profiled, and TCRdb retains in-frame clones only, with some absent. The table records roughly 2.2 million clones, 80% to 95% of them present only once. The sample consisted of naive CD4+ T cells from PBMCs. Specified subset: CD45RA+ positively selected. The receptors derive from a man aged 18 to 30 in good health. Some clones in this sample may be carry-over from other donors' samples.

The rearrangement joins TRBV11-2 to TRBJ2-1; tentative D call: TRBD2 (5 bases). Trimming removed 5 bases at V and 0 bases at J, with 11 bases between. The CDR3 totals 15 residues. Germline lookup yields CDR1 SGHAT and CDR2 FQNNGV. The CDR3 nucleotides read TGTGCCAGCAGCCCGGGGAGCGACTCCTACAATGAGCAGTTCTTC. As protein: CASSPGSDSYNEQFF.

CDR3 amino acids: CASSLRGSGGKEETQYF. The DNA of the CDR3 is TGTGCCAGCAGCTTAAGAGGTAGCGGGGGGAAAGAAGAGACCCAGTACTTC. The chain couples TRBV7-3 to TRBJ2-5; 10 bases align to TRBD2. The V segment lost 1 base and the J segment 3 bases; nucleotides outside the gene matches: 8. Germline V lookup: CDR1 SGHTA, CDR2 FQGTGA. The CDR3 consists of 17 residues.

The rearrangement joins TRBV2 to TRBJ2-5; a possible D gene is TRBD1 (5 bases). V was cut by 2 bases and J by 5 bases, with 9 bases left in between. The CDR3 extends over 13 amino acids. Germline CDR1 is SNHLY and CDR2 is FYNNEI. CDR3 coding DNA: TGTGCCAGCAGTGAATGGGGCCCGGAGACCCAGTACTTC. Translation: CASSEWGPETQYF.

The chain uses TRBV30 and TRBJ2-7; D call uncertain. The CDR3 totals 13 residues. Trimming pared 0 bases from V and 0 bases from J, leaving 6 bases between. CDR1 is GTSNPN, CDR2 SVGIG, per germline (reference sequence). The CDR3 DNA sequence: TGTGCCTGGAGTGTTAACCACTCCTACGAGCAGTACTTC. Its translation: CAWSVNHSYEQYF. Looking up the rest from reference TRBV30 and TRBJ2-7 gives the full variable domain: SQTIHQWPATLVQPVGSPLSLECTVEGTSNPNLYWYRQAAGRGLQLLFYSVGIGQISSEVPQNLSASRPQDRQFILSSKKLLLSDSGFYLCAWSVNHSYEQYFGPGTRLTVT.

The chain joins TRBV7-3 to TRBJ1-2, with TRBD1 identical over 7 bases. Losses at the gene ends were 0 bases for V and 10 bases for J; bases not matched to a gene: 5. From germline, CDR1 is SGHTA and CDR2 FQGTGA. The length of the CDR3 is 13 residues. CDR3 residues: CASSLTPTGAYTF. In DNA, the CDR3 is TGTGCCAGCAGCTTAACCCCAACAGGGGCCTACACCTTC.

The count of this clone is one. The gene calls are TRBV10-3 and TRBJ2-7, with D perhaps TRBD1 (7 bases). Per the germline V gene, CDR1 is ENHRY and CDR2 is SYGVKD. This CDR3 contains 13 residues. V was trimmed by 8 bases and J by 1 base, leaving 12 bases between them. Written as DNA, the CDR3 is TGTGCCATCCGGGGGACAGAATCCTACGAGCAGTACTTC. This gives the protein CAIRGTESYEQYF.

The sample holds a few counts of this clone. This chain links TRBV28 with TRBJ1-2; D is unclear. Germline V CDR1 and CDR2: MDHEN, SYDVKM. V was cut by 5 bases and J by 6 bases, with 10 bases left in between. The length of the CDR3 is 12 residues. The CDR3 sequence: CASSLIRDGYTF. In DNA form, the CDR3 reads TGTGCCAGCAGTCTTATCCGAGATGGCTACACCTTC.

V is TRBV25-1 and J is TRBJ2-5; D call uncertain. The J call may be in error: the DNA end matches TRBJ2-7 better. CDR1 MGHDK and CDR2 SYGVNS come from the germline V gene. This CDR3 spans 15 amino acids. The CDR3 region is CASSDLASESYEQYF. DNA of the CDR3: TGTGCCAGCAGTGATCTGGCCTCTGAGAGCTACGAGCAGTACTTC.

V usage is TRBV29-1 and J usage is TRBJ2-3; D gene ambiguous. The CDR3 has 14 residues. The germline CDR1 and CDR2 sequences are SQVTM and ANQGSEA. The ends were cut back, 8 bases at V and 0 bases at J, with 15 bases in the middle. CDR3 amino acids: CSTTEVSSTDTQYF. CDR3 DNA: TGCAGCACTACCGAGGTTAGCAGCACAGATACGCAGTATTTT.

J is TRBJ2-3 and V is TRBV7-2; tentatively, D is TRBD2 (5 bases). With 5 bases removed from V and 4 bases from J, the gap between germline ends came to 16 bases. Germline CDR1 SGHTA, CDR2 FQGNSA. This CDR3 is 15 amino acids long. CDR3 coding DNA: TGTGCCAGCAGCCTGAAGACTGGGAGTGCAGATACGCAGTATTTT. This gives the protein CASSLKTGSADTQYF. Filled out from reference TRBV7-2 and TRBJ2-3, the complete variable domain reads GAGVSQSPSNKVTEKGKDVELRCDPISGHTALYWYRQSLGQGLEFLIYFQGNSAPDKSGLPSDRFSAERTGGSVSTLTIQRTQQEDSAVYLCASSLKTGSADTQYFGPGTRLTVL.

The rearrangement uses TRBV6-5 and TRBJ2-3, with a tentative D call TRBD1 (5 bases). Trimming shortened V by 5 bases and J by 5 bases, and 11 bases separated the two germline ends. The CDR3 is 13 residues long. CDR1 and CDR2 (germline): MNHEY, SVGAGI. The CDR3 DNA reads as TGTGCCAGCAGTCAGGGCGGCGTAGATACGCAGTATTTT. Amino acids: CASSQGGVDTQYF.

The genes are TRBV5-1 and TRBJ2-7, with TRBD2 matching over 11 bases. The trim removed 4 bases at V and 4 bases at J, leaving 7 bases unmatched. Germline CDR1 SGHRS, CDR2 YFSETQ. The length of the CDR3 is 15 residues. For the CDR3, the DNA is TGCGCCAGCAGCCCTAGCGGGAGGAGCCTTTACGAGCAGTACTTC. This sequence encodes CASSPSGRSLYEQYF.

The chain employs TRBV5-6 and TRBJ2-5, with D possibly matching TRBD1 (6 bases). Per germline, CDR1 SGHDT and CDR2 YYEEEE. This CDR3 region has 12 residues. The germline V and J ends were trimmed by 10 bases and 5 bases, with 15 bases remaining between them. The CDR3: CASDSQKETQYF. CDR3 DNA sequence: TGTGCCTCGGACAGTCAGAAGGAGACCCAGTACTTC.

This chain connects TRBV7-2 to TRBJ1-5, with D perhaps TRBD1 (6 bases). The germline V gene encodes CDR1 SGHTA and CDR2 FQGNSA. The CDR3 extends over 16 amino acids. The V and J ends lost 6 bases and 3 bases respectively, with 18 bases between them. In DNA form, the CDR3 reads TGTGCCAGCAGTTCCGGGGGGCCAAGGGCCAATCAGCCCCAGCATTTT. Its protein is CASSSGGPRANQPQHF.

This chain uses TRBV28 with TRBJ2-6; D remains unclear. Trimming took 4 bases from V and 0 from J, leaving 7 bases between them. The CDR3 totals 15 residues. CDR1 is MDHEN and CDR2 is SYDVKM in the germline V gene. The CDR3 DNA reads TGTGCCAGCAGTTCCCGGCCCTCTGGGGCCAACGTCCTGACTTTC. Protein product: CASSSRPSGANVLTF.

This chain uses TRBV7-9 with TRBJ2-5; 7 nucleotides line up with TRBD1. This CDR3 contains 15 residues. J was trimmed by 4 bases and V by 5 bases; bases with no gene match: 10. Per germline, CDR1 SEHNR and CDR2 FQNEAQ (reference sequence). The CDR3 DNA is TGTGCCAGCAGCCCACAGGGGTCCCAGGGAGAGACCCAGTACTTC. This translates into CASSPQGSQGETQYF.

The rearrangement joins TRBV5-1 to TRBJ2-7; D possibly matches TRBD1 or TRBD2 (5 bases each). The V end lost 2 bases, the J end lost 6 bases, and 18 bases lay between the germline ends. Germline CDR1 reads SGHRS; CDR2 reads YFSETQ. The length of the CDR3 is 15 residues. CDR3 sequence (DNA): TGCGCCAGCAGCTTACCCCGGCTGGGGGAGACCGAGCAGTACTTC. Encoded protein: CASSLPRLGETEQYF.

The rearrangement links TRBV2 to TRBJ2-7; TRBD1 or TRBD2 may be the D gene (5 bases each). The CDR3 has 14 residues. With 3 bases removed from V and 7 bases from J, the gap between germline ends came to 16 bases. In germline, CDR1 is SNHLY, CDR2 FYNNEI. The CDR3: CASSDRTLTGEQYF. In DNA form, the CDR3 reads TGTGCCAGCAGTGACAGGACACTGACGGGGGAGCAGTACTTC.

The chain combines TRBV9 with TRBJ1-2, with 7 bases matching TRBD1. Germline V lookup: CDR1 SGDLS, CDR2 YYNGEE. V lost 0 bases, J lost 2 bases, and 13 bases stayed unmatched. CDR3 length: 18 residues. CDR3 nucleotides: TGTGCCAGCAGCGTAGCCGGAGGGGGCCAAAAAGCGAACTATGGCTACACCTTC. As protein: CASSVAGGGQKANYGYTF. Complete variable domain (other parts from reference TRBV9 and TRBJ1-2): DSGVTQTPKHLITATGQRVTLRCSPRSGDLSVYWYQQSLDQGLQFLIQYYNGEERAKGNILERFSAQQFPDLHSELNLSSLELGDSALYFCASSVAGGGQKANYGYTFGSGTRLTVV.

The gene calls are TRBV10-3 and TRBJ1-6; D remains ambiguous. CDR1 is ENHRY, CDR2 SYGVKD, per germline. V was cut by 3 bases and J by 6 bases, with 12 bases left in between. The CDR3 totals 15 residues. In nucleotides, the CDR3 is TGTGCCATCAGTGATAGGGCAGAAGCTAATTCACCCCTCCACTTT. Encoded protein: CAISDRAEANSPLHF.

The chain employs TRBV11-2 and TRBJ2-1, with a tentative D call TRBD2 (5 bases). Germline values: CDR1 SGHAT, CDR2 FQNNGV. Trimming shortened V by 5 bases and J by 14 bases, and 22 bases separated the two germline ends. The CDR3 is 14 residues long. For the CDR3, the DNA is TGTGCCAGCAGCCAAGGACTCAAAGCGAGTTCGGAGTTCTTC. This codes for CASSQGLKASSEFF.

There are a few counts of this clone. V usage is TRBV5-3 and J usage is TRBJ1-5; D is unresolved. TRBV5-3 is an ORF; its function is uncertain. Trimming stripped 4 bases from V and 6 bases from J, with 23 bases between. The CDR3 runs to 17 residues. CDR3 coding DNA: TGTGCCAGAAGCCGACTCCCCCGGGCCGGGTGGGGTCAGCCCCAGCATTTT. Its translation: CARSRLPRAGWGQPQHF.

V and J are TRBV7-7 and TRBJ1-3, with 8 bases that match TRBD1. Germline loops: CDR1 SSHAT, CDR2 FNYEAQ (reference sequence). CDR3 length: 14 residues. V lost 1 base, J lost 11 bases, and 7 bases stayed unmatched. CDR3: CASSLGTGNSPIYF. The CDR3 nucleotides are TGTGCCAGCAGCTTAGGGACAGGGAATTCTCCCATATATTTT.

The chain links TRBV25-1 to TRBJ2-3, with 7 bases aligning to TRBD2. The CDR3 spans 15 residues. Germline lookup yields CDR1 MGHDK and CDR2 SYGVNS. J was trimmed by 2 bases and V by 4 bases; bases with no gene match: 6. The CDR3 DNA reads TGTGCCAGCAGTGTGGGGGGGAGAATCACAGATACGCAGTATTTT. As protein: CASSVGGRITDTQYF.

The rearrangement joins TRBV7-9 to TRBJ1-2; D not resolved. Trimming stripped 5 bases from V and 8 bases from J, with 15 bases between. Germline values: CDR1 SEHNR, CDR2 FQNEAQ (reference sequence). This CDR3 comprises 13 residues. CDR3 residues: CASSLGRPSGYTF. The CDR3 DNA reads TGTGCCAGCAGCCTAGGACGCCCATCCGGCTACACCTTC.

The V call is TRBV2, the J call TRBJ2-3, with D hard to call. The V gene lost 6 bases and the J gene lost 7 bases, with 11 bases spanning the gap. This CDR3 is built from 12 residues. Germline CDR1 and CDR2: SNHLY and FYNNEI. CDR3 nucleotides: TGTGCCAGCAGCGGCAGTCGGTATACGCAGTATTTT. Translated: CASSGSRYTQYF.

This chain connects TRBV5-1 to TRBJ2-5, with 9 bases fitting TRBD2. The CDR3 loop spans 17 amino acids. Per germline, CDR1 SGHRS and CDR2 YFSETQ. V shed 4 bases and J 2 bases; nucleotides not matched to a gene: 12. CDR3 DNA sequence: TGCGCCAGCAGCATGGGGGTAGCGGGAGTAGGGCAAGAGACCCAGTACTTC. Encoded protein: CASSMGVAGVGQETQYF.